This T cell receptor (beta chain) comes out of a study of neurological immune-mediated disorders. With V trimmed by 2 bases and J by 3 bases, 14 bases remained unmatched. Per the germline V gene, CDR1 is SNHLY and CDR2 is FYNNEI. This CDR3 has 19 amino acids. Each TCR transcript was tagged with a 10-nucleotide random UMI during 5'RACE. Each CDR3 protein is one row after TCRdb ran MiXCR on the 5' RACE reads. Of about 71,000 distinct CDR3 sequences in the sample, roughly 15% were seen once. Many counts were recorded for this clonotype. Described time point: longitudinal time-point 1 (baseline). The unsorted libraries were generated from a total of 2 million PBMCs, which had been stored in RNAlater at -80 C.

This sequence was found in a female donor with HTLV-1-associated myelopathy (HAM/TSP). The specimen sequenced was PBMCs. The V call is TRBV2, the J call TRBJ2-1; TRBD2 matches at 9 bases. The DNA for the CDR3 is TGTGCCAGCAGTGAAACCGTCATCACTAGCGGGCGAAACTACAATGAGCAGTTCTTC. This gives the protein CASSETVITSGRNYNEQFF.